In its sample, the clone carrying this TCR beta chain was seen many times. The antigen remains unidentified. This sample is part of a study of post-analysis software for immune sequencing data. For the study at large: Relapsing-remitting, secondary progressive and progressive-relapsing forms of multiple sclerosis all featured among disease courses.

Each TCR beta cDNA library carried unique molecular identifiers. TCRdb itself ran the PCR reads through MiXCR, one entry per CDR3 protein. The sample yields around 200,000 distinct CDR3 sequences, around 29% seen once. This CDR3 has 14 residues. The V gene end was trimmed by 0 bases and the J gene end by 7 bases; junction bases not matched to a gene: 5. Germline CDR1 reads SGHRS; CDR2 reads YFSETQ. The study, taken as a whole, reports: The study found significantly lower normalized Chao1 diversity in multiple sclerosis patients than in controls. Five or six TRBV segments were more frequent in patients than controls; TRBV5-6, TRBV5-1 and TRBV20-1 belonged to this group.

Sequencing used blood. The TCR originated in a girl aged 2 to 17 with multiple sclerosis. J is TRBJ1-2 and V is TRBV5-1; 8 nucleotides line up with TRBD1. CDR3 bases: TGCGCCAGCAGCTTGGGAGTTGGACAGGGTGGCTACACCTTC. This gives the protein CASSLGVGQGGYTF.